The T cell receptor beta chain under discussion was sequenced for a study of T cell responses to AZD1222 COVID-19 vaccine. Produced via immunoSEQ multiplex PCR; TCRdb's table is partial and in-frame only. The table lists over 120,000 clones, approximately 85% of them singletons. The CDR3 runs to 13 residues. From germline, CDR1 is SGHDN and CDR2 FVKESK. J was trimmed by 6 bases and V by 4 bases; bases with no gene match: 5. This material consisted of peripheral blood, taken 28 days after the second dose of the MenACWY control vaccine. J is TRBJ2-7 and V is TRBV14, with 8 bases aligning to TRBD1. This sequence originates from an adult who received the MenACWY meningococcal vaccine as a control. This CDR3 is CASSLVQGAEQYF. The CDR3 bases are TGTGCCAGCAGCCTAGTGCAGGGGGCCGAGCAGTACTTC.